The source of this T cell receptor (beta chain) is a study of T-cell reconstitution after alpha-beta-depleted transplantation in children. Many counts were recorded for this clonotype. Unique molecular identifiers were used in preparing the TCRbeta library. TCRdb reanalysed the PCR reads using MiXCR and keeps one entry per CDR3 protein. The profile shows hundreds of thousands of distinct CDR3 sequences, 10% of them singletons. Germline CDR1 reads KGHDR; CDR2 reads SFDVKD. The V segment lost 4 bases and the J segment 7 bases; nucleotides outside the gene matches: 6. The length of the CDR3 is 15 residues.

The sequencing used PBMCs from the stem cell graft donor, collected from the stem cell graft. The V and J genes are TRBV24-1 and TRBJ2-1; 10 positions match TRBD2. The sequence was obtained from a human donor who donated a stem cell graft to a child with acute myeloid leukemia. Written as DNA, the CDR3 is TGTGCCACCAGTGAACCTAGCGGGAGTGAGAATGAGCAGTTCTTC. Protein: CATSEPSGSENEQFF.